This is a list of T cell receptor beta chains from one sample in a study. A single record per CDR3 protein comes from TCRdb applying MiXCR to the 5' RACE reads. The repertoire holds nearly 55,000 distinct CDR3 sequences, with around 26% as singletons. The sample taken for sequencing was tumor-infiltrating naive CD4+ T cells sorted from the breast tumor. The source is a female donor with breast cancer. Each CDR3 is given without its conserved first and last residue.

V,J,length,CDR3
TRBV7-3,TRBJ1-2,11,ASSLRGGVGYT
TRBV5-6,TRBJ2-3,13,ASSLATGAVDTQY
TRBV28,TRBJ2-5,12,ASSSSTGGETQY
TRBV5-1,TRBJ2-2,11,ASSPREGGELF
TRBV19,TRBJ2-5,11,ATEGLNKETQY
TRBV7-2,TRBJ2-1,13,ASSLASGNRNEQF
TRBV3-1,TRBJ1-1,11,ASSQERQGRSF
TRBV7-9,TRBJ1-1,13,ASSLGASGYTEAF
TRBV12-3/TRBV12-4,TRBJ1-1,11,ASTNLVAAEAF
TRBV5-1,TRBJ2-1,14,ASSSGLAGGLDEQF
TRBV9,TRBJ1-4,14,ASSEGPGGSNEKLF
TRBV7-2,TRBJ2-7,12,ASKLAGGPYEQY
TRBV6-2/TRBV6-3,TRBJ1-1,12,ASSYFVGVPEAF
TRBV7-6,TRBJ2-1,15,ASSKRQASSGYNEQF
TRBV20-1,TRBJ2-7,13,SARDTPGTPYEQY
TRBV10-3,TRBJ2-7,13,AITSPGLAPYEQY
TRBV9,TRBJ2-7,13,ASSARPGQSYEQY
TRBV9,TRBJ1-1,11,ASSVVTETEAF
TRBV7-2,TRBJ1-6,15,ASSLVPGREGYSPLH
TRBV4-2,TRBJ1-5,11,ASSQDIGGAQH
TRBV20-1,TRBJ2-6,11,RARGSGANVLT
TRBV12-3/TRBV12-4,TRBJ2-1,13,ANGGGTSNNNEQF
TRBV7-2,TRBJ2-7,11,ASRRAGSYEQY
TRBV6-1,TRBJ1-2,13,ASSEAPGGNYGYT
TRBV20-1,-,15,SAQTRQDFLMSQPQY
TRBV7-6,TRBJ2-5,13,ASSLAGLAGEAQY
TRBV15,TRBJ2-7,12,ATSTRAGGDEQY
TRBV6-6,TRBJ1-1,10,ASSYGGSEAF
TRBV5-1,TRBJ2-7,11,ASRGLAGERQY
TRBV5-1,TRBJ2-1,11,ASSTSPRNEQF
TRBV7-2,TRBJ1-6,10,ASSLVTGTLH
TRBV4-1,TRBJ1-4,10,ASSQPYEKLF
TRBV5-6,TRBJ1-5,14,ASSLRDRGSRQPQH
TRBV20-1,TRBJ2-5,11,SASPSGTETQY
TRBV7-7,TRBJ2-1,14,ASSLDGGGSYNEQF
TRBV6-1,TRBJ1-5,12,ASSGGRVGQPQH
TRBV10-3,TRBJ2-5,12,AISPTSHQETQY
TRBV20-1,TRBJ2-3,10,SAEAGQDTQY
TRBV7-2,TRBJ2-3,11,ASSLFFTDTQY
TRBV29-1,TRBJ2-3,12,SVAKGGSTDTQY
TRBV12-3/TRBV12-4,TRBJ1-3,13,ASSPVLGGGNTIY
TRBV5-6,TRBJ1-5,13,ASSLTGKSNQPQH
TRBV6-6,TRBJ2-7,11,ASSYSLSGEQY
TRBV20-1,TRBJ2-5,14,SAREGGTGIQETQY
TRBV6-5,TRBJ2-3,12,ASSSGTWADTQY